This is a list of T cell receptor beta chains from one sample in a study of Graves' ophthalmopathy and Graves' hyperthyroidism. TCRdb re-derived calls from the multiplex PCR reads in MiXCR, one entry per CDR3 protein. The sample records almost 400,000 distinct CDR3 sequences, 15% to 20% being singletons. Sequencing used peripheral blood. The receptors were sampled from a woman younger than 35 with Graves' ophthalmopathy. CDR3s include the opening cysteine and the closing phenylalanine or tryptophan. D genes are given only for firm matches. Expanded clones are given a class, and other clones once, few, many or no size at all.

v_gene: TRBV7-2; j_gene: TRBJ1-5; d_gene: .; abundance: many; CDR3aa: CASSPLSDQPQHF; CDR3nt: TGTGCCAGCAGCCCACTATCGGATCAGCCCCAGCATTTT
v_gene: TRBV14; j_gene: TRBJ2-2; d_gene: .; abundance: many; CDR3aa: CASSQETTRNTGELFF; CDR3nt: TGTGCCAGCAGCCAAGAGACGACAAGGAACACCGGGGAGCTGTTTTTT
v_gene: TRBV20-1; j_gene: TRBJ2-7; d_gene: TRBD1; abundance: many; CDR3aa: CSARGDRRYEQYF; CDR3nt: TGCAGTGCTAGAGGGGACAGAAGATACGAGCAGTACTTC
v_gene: TRBV7-8; j_gene: TRBJ2-7; d_gene: .; abundance: many; CDR3aa: CASSPRAGPPYEQYF; CDR3nt: TGTGCCAGCAGCCCCCGAGCAGGCCCTCCCTACGAGCAGTACTTC
v_gene: TRBV29-1; j_gene: TRBJ1-1; d_gene: .; abundance: many; CDR3aa: CSAGDGSAEAFF; CDR3nt: TGCAGCGCCGGCGATGGATCCGCTGAAGCTTTCTTT
v_gene: TRBV20-1; j_gene: TRBJ2-7; d_gene: TRBD2; abundance: many; CDR3aa: CSATGTSGSAYEQYF; CDR3nt: TGCAGTGCTACCGGGACTAGCGGGAGTGCCTACGAGCAGTACTTC
v_gene: TRBV7-2; j_gene: TRBJ2-7; d_gene: .; abundance: many; CDR3aa: CASSLRGGGAFFEQYF; CDR3nt: TGTGCCAGCAGCTTAAGAGGTGGCGGGGCTTTTTTTGAGCAGTACTTC
v_gene: TRBV6-2/TRBV6-3; j_gene: TRBJ2-7; d_gene: TRBD2; abundance: few; CDR3aa: CASTGLAGRTYEQYF; CDR3nt: TGTGCCAGCACCGGACTAGCGGGCCGTACCTACGAGCAGTACTTC
v_gene: TRBV9; j_gene: TRBJ1-2; d_gene: .; abundance: .; CDR3aa: CASSVGGVGYTF; CDR3nt: TGTGCCAGCAGCGTGGGGGGAGTTGGCTACACCTTC
v_gene: TRBV6-1; j_gene: TRBJ2-7; d_gene: .; abundance: .; CDR3aa: CASLSRGEQYF; CDR3nt: TGTGCCAGCCTCAGCAGGGGCGAGCAGTACTTC
v_gene: TRBV7-3; j_gene: TRBJ1-1; d_gene: .; abundance: many; CDR3aa: CASSLNSGPNTEAFF; CDR3nt: TGTGCCAGCAGCTTAAACTCGGGTCCAAACACTGAAGCTTTCTTT
v_gene: TRBV27; j_gene: TRBJ2-7; d_gene: TRBD2; abundance: many; CDR3aa: CASSLLGAGGGNEQYF; CDR3nt: TGTGCCAGCAGTTTATTAGGAGCGGGAGGAGGCAACGAGCAGTACTTC
v_gene: TRBV11-2; j_gene: TRBJ1-3; d_gene: .; abundance: many; CDR3aa: CASSLVSPGSGNTIYF; CDR3nt: TGTGCCAGCAGCTTAGTTTCCCCAGGGTCTGGAAACACCATATATTTT
v_gene: TRBV12-3/TRBV12-4; j_gene: TRBJ1-2; d_gene: TRBD1; abundance: many; CDR3aa: CASSSHRGYGYTF; CDR3nt: TGTGCCAGCAGTTCTCACAGGGGCTATGGCTACACCTTC
v_gene: TRBV11-2; j_gene: TRBJ2-4; d_gene: .; abundance: few; CDR3aa: CASSLDAGTNLAKNIQYF; CDR3nt: TGTGCCAGCAGCTTAGACGCGGGAACGAATCTAGCCAAAAACATTCAGTACTTC
v_gene: TRBV5-6; j_gene: TRBJ1-5; d_gene: TRBD1; abundance: many; CDR3aa: CASSVTGWAVSNQPQHF; CDR3nt: TGTGCCAGCAGTGTGACAGGGTGGGCTGTGAGCAATCAGCCCCAGCATTTT
v_gene: TRBV13; j_gene: TRBJ2-6; d_gene: TRBD1; abundance: few; CDR3aa: CASSRAGAGTGVSSGANVLTF; CDR3nt: TGTGCCAGCAGCCGGGCTGGCGCCGGGACAGGGGTGAGCTCTGGGGCCAACGTCCTGACTTTC
v_gene: TRBV20-1; j_gene: TRBJ2-5; d_gene: TRBD2; abundance: many; CDR3aa: CSARAGTSGASYQETQYF; CDR3nt: TGCAGTGCTAGAGCCGGGACTAGCGGGGCCTCGTACCAAGAGACCCAGTACTTC
v_gene: TRBV11-2; j_gene: TRBJ1-5; d_gene: .; abundance: many; CDR3aa: CASSLDRGSGQPQHF; CDR3nt: TGTGCCAGCAGCTTAGATCGAGGTTCCGGTCAGCCCCAGCATTTT
v_gene: TRBV4-2; j_gene: TRBJ2-7; d_gene: .; abundance: once; CDR3aa: CASSQVLAAAYEQYF; CDR3nt: TGTGCCAGCAGCCAAGTCCTGGCAGCAGCCTACGAGCAGTACTTC
v_gene: TRBV27; j_gene: TRBJ1-5; d_gene: .; abundance: few; CDR3aa: CASSLGEGGGIPQHF; CDR3nt: TGTGCCAGCAGTTTAGGGGAAGGAGGGGGAATCCCCCAGCATTTT
v_gene: TRBV2; j_gene: TRBJ2-7; d_gene: .; abundance: many; CDR3aa: CASKRNRAYEQYF; CDR3nt: TGTGCCAGCAAGAGAAACAGGGCCTACGAGCAGTACTTC
v_gene: TRBV6-1; j_gene: TRBJ1-1; d_gene: .; abundance: many; CDR3aa: CASSRLQGEAFF; CDR3nt: TGTGCCAGCAGCCGACTGCAGGGTGAAGCTTTCTTT